This T cell receptor beta chain was found in a study of untreated major depressive disorder. This table comes from immunoSEQ multiplex PCR, and its TCRdb copy is limited to in-frame clones, with some not included. The data contain nearly 20,000 clones, 85% of them singletons. Study-wide results and limits: Generalizability is limited by the comparatively small study sample.

Per the germline V gene, CDR1 is SQVTM and CDR2 is ANQGSEA. CDR3 length equals 13 residues. J gave up 1 base and V 6 bases, and 4 bases lay outside the gene matches. This clone appeared once. Its antigen is still unknown. The rearrangement links TRBV29-1 to TRBJ2-3; 7 bases map to TRBD2. The source of this sequence is a woman in her twenties or thirties in good health. Input material: CD4+ T cells from PBMCs. DNA for the CDR3: TGCAGCGTATCAGCGGGGCGCACAGATACGCAGTATTTT. This gives the protein CSVSAGRTDTQYF.